These T cell receptor beta chains were read from a single sample in a study of cytomegalovirus exposure and HLA in healthy donors. The table came from immunoSEQ multiplex PCR; TCRdb's copy has only in-frame clones and leaves some out. The table lists about 170,000 clones, 73% of them singletons. Material for sequencing was PBMCs. These receptors originate from a woman younger than 35 in good health and CMV-seropositive. CDR3s include the opening cysteine and the closing phenylalanine or tryptophan. Each record gives: V gene, J gene, D gene, CDR3 protein. The D gene is left open where the match is weak.

v_gene: TRBV6-6
j_gene: TRBJ2-4
d_gene: TRBD2
CDR3aa: CASSTGTSGAKNIQYF

v_gene: TRBV10-3
j_gene: TRBJ1-1
d_gene: NA
CDR3aa: CAIKRIREGTEAFF

v_gene: TRBV5-1
j_gene: TRBJ1-1
d_gene: NA
CDR3aa: CASSLELAFGTEAFF

v_gene: TRBV5-1
j_gene: TRBJ1-1
d_gene: NA
CDR3aa: CASSLDAGLNTEAFF

v_gene: TRBV9
j_gene: TRBJ2-3
d_gene: NA
CDR3aa: CASSGSGFTDTQYF

v_gene: TRBV2
j_gene: TRBJ1-1
d_gene: NA
CDR3aa: CASSPIRQPEAFF

v_gene: TRBV4-2
j_gene: TRBJ1-4
d_gene: TRBD1
CDR3aa: CASSQRRGQGPINEKLFF

v_gene: TRBV14
j_gene: TRBJ1-1
d_gene: TRBD1
CDR3aa: CASSVRTGETEAFF

v_gene: TRBV28
j_gene: TRBJ2-7
d_gene: TRBD2
CDR3aa: CASSPGLAAYEQYF

v_gene: TRBV27
j_gene: TRBJ1-2
d_gene: NA
CDR3aa: CASSPTLNYGYTF

v_gene: TRBV7-9
j_gene: TRBJ1-6
d_gene: NA
CDR3aa: CASSLSQGRNSPLHF

v_gene: TRBV14
j_gene: TRBJ2-5
d_gene: NA
CDR3aa: CASSPSYRRVRETQYF

v_gene: TRBV4-3
j_gene: TRBJ1-2
d_gene: NA
CDR3aa: CASSQEIGGLYGYTF

v_gene: TRBV10-3
j_gene: TRBJ2-7
d_gene: TRBD2
CDR3aa: CAISEANGGDEQYF

v_gene: TRBV4-3
j_gene: TRBJ2-6
d_gene: TRBD1
CDR3aa: CASSQAVLTGTSSGANVLTF

v_gene: TRBV5-1
j_gene: TRBJ2-5
d_gene: NA
CDR3aa: CASSLEPPLQETQYF

v_gene: TRBV4-3
j_gene: NA
d_gene: NA
CDR3aa: CASSSDTGDLPYEQYF

v_gene: TRBV27
j_gene: TRBJ1-4
d_gene: TRBD1
CDR3aa: CASGATGGIEKLFF

v_gene: TRBV7-2
j_gene: TRBJ2-1
d_gene: TRBD2
CDR3aa: CASSSPGLGTDEQFF

v_gene: TRBV2
j_gene: TRBJ2-7
d_gene: NA
CDR3aa: CASSVGTVESAYEQYF

v_gene: TRBV5-6
j_gene: TRBJ1-2
d_gene: TRBD1
CDR3aa: CASSLGAGTGYGYTF

v_gene: TRBV9
j_gene: TRBJ2-3
d_gene: NA
CDR3aa: CASSVGASPPDTQYF

v_gene: TRBV7-8
j_gene: TRBJ2-2
d_gene: NA
CDR3aa: CASTLAGLLYTGELFF

v_gene: TRBV2
j_gene: TRBJ2-2
d_gene: NA
CDR3aa: CASSEARGNTGELFF